The 15 T cell receptor beta chains below were found in one sample sequenced in a study of T cell changes during pregnancy in multiple sclerosis. Sequencing was performed with immunoSEQ multiplex PCR; in TCRdb, only in-frame clones are kept and a portion is missing. The sample yields around 43,000 clones, just over 90% seen once. The sequencing used CD8+ T cells from peripheral blood mononuclear cells, collected after pregnancy. The receptor set was obtained from a female donor with multiple sclerosis, enrolled in a pregnancy study.

This clone was counted a single time. J is TRBJ1-1 and V is TRBV23-1, with unresolved D. TRBV23-1 is filed as an ORF, its function uncertain. Trimming removed 6 bases at V and 4 bases at J, with 24 bases between. The CDR3 runs to 17 residues. This CDR3 is CASSPLSAPGGSTEAFF. CDR3 in DNA: TGCGCCAGCAGCCCTCTATCAGCCCCGGGAGGGAGCACTGAAGCTTTCTTT.

The chain links TRBV6-1 to TRBJ1-1; D gene ambiguous. Germline CDR1 reads MNHNS; CDR2 reads SASEGT. Trimming removed 7 bases from V and 12 bases from J, with 18 bases in between. The CDR3 covers 12 residues. This CDR3 is CASNIIAEGTFF. The CDR3 nucleotides are TGTGCCAGCAACATCATAGCGGAGGGTACTTTCTTT.

CDR3 DNA sequence: TGTGCCTCTAGTGGCGGGGAGCTGTTTTTT. Residues: CASSGGELFF. V usage is TRBV19 and J usage is TRBJ2-2, with no clear D. Germline V gives CDR1 LNHDA, CDR2 SQIVND (reference sequence). This CDR3 has 10 residues. Trimming stripped 11 bases from V and 7 bases from J, with 8 bases between.

This chain uses TRBV14 with TRBJ2-7; weak D call: TRBD2 (6 bases). The germline V and J ends were trimmed by 0 bases and 0 bases, with 6 bases remaining between them. This CDR3 has 14 residues. Looked up from germline, CDR1 is SGHDN and CDR2 is FVKESK. The CDR3 spells CASSQDSGSYEQYF. The CDR3 DNA sequence: TGTGCCAGCAGCCAAGATAGCGGCTCCTACGAGCAGTACTTC.

The rearrangement links TRBV21-1 to TRBJ2-2; the table's D call of TRBD2 was not tested on the DNA. TRBV21-1 is tagged as a pseudogene. The CDR3 is 17 amino acids. CDR3 nucleotide sequence: TGTGCCAGCAGCAAAGTCCCGAGGGTTTTACTGACCGGGGAGCTGTTTTTT. This encodes CASSKVPRVLLTGELFF.

V usage is TRBV7-9 and J usage is TRBJ2-7; D is perhaps TRBD2 (5 bases). CDR1 is SEHNR, CDR2 FQNEAQ, per germline (reference sequence). The CDR3 extends over 14 amino acids. V was cut by 4 bases and J by 3 bases, with 13 bases left in between. CDR3 nucleotide sequence: TGTGCCAGCAGCTCATCGGACGGACTCTACGAGCAGTACTTC. Translated: CASSSSDGLYEQYF.

This chain links TRBV29-1 with TRBJ1-5; D may be TRBD1 (5 bases). This CDR3 region has 12 residues. CDR1 is SQVTM and CDR2 is ANQGSEA in the germline V gene. The germline V and J ends were trimmed by 4 bases and 6 bases, with 10 bases remaining between them. CDR3 region: CSVVGEGQPQHF. The DNA of the CDR3 is TGCAGCGTTGTAGGGGAGGGTCAGCCCCAGCATTTT.

The chain combines TRBV7-3 with TRBJ2-5, with D possibly matching TRBD1 (5 bases). V was trimmed by 2 bases and J by 1 base, leaving 11 bases between them. CDR3 length: 15 amino acids. Germline loops: CDR1 SGHTA, CDR2 FQGTGA. CDR3 DNA: TGTGCCAGCAGCTTAGTCCCCAGGGCCCAAGAGACCCAGTACTTC. Residues: CASSLVPRAQETQYF.

The gene calls are TRBV5-1 and TRBJ2-7; 7 bases map to TRBD2. The length of the CDR3 is 14 residues. Trimming removed 3 bases from V and 5 bases from J; junction bases left unmatched: 8. CDR1 is SGHRS and CDR2 is YFSETQ in the germline V gene. This chain's CDR3 is CASSSAWGGNEQYF. The CDR3 DNA is TGCGCCAGCAGCTCGGCCTGGGGGGGAAACGAGCAGTACTTC.

V gene TRBV10-1 combines with J gene TRBJ2-7; no clear D. This CDR3 has 13 residues. V was shortened by 0 bases and J by 7 bases, with 10 bases between the two germline ends. Per germline, CDR1 WNHNN and CDR2 SYGVQD (reference sequence). The DNA for the CDR3 is TGCGCCAGCAGTGAGTCATTGTCCTCGGAGCAGTACTTC. This gives the protein CASSESLSSEQYF.

The gene calls are TRBV19 and TRBJ2-7; D unclear. Trimming removed 0 bases from V and 6 bases from J, with 15 bases in between. This CDR3 spans 15 amino acids. CDR1 and CDR2 from the germline V gene are LNHDA and SQIVND (reference sequence). CDR3: CASSIEGALATEQYF. Written as DNA, the CDR3 is TGTGCCAGTAGTATAGAAGGAGCCCTCGCTACCGAGCAGTACTTC.

This rearrangement joins TRBV19 to TRBJ1-5; TRBD1 matches at 8 bases. Germline values: CDR1 LNHDA, CDR2 SQIVND (reference sequence). The CDR3 length is 16 residues. The V gene end was trimmed by 2 bases and the J gene end by 6 bases; junction bases not matched to a gene: 9. The CDR3 region is CASSIFGQGKAQPQHF. In DNA form, the CDR3 reads TGTGCCAGTAGTATATTCGGACAGGGAAAGGCTCAGCCCCAGCATTTT. Variable domain in full (rest from reference TRBV19 and TRBJ1-5): DGGITQSPKYLFRKEGQNVTLSCEQNLNHDAMYWYRQDPGQGLRLIYYSQIVNDFQKGDIAEGYSVSREKKESFPLTVTSAQKNPTAFYLCASSIFGQGKAQPQHFGDGTRLSIL.

The chain couples TRBV13 to TRBJ2-7, with TRBD2 matching over 7 bases. The CDR3 is 15 amino acids. The ends lost 4 bases at V and 6 bases at J; junction bases unmatched: 12. Per the germline V gene, CDR1 is PRHDT and CDR2 is FYEKMQ (reference sequence). CDR3 protein: CASSSGGSEGGEQYF. The CDR3 DNA reads TGTGCCAGCAGCTCCGGCGGGAGCGAGGGCGGCGAGCAGTACTTC.

This clone appeared a single time. This chain links TRBV19 with TRBJ2-1; 9 nucleotides align to TRBD2. The CDR3 loop spans 13 amino acids. Germline V CDR1 and CDR2: LNHDA, SQIVND (reference sequence). J lost 9 bases, V lost 3 bases, and 3 bases had no gene match. The CDR3 sequence: CASSMGLALEQFF. DNA of the CDR3: TGTGCCAGTAGTATGGGACTAGCTCTTGAGCAGTTCTTC.

The table lists this clone with a count of one. The rearrangement links TRBV9 to TRBJ2-6; a possible D gene is TRBD2 (6 bases). CDR1 SGDLS and CDR2 YYNGEE come from the germline V gene. Trimming stripped 2 bases from V and 2 bases from J, with 11 bases between. The CDR3 length is 16 residues. Here the CDR3 DNA reads TGTGCCAGCAGCGTTAGGGACTGGGCTGGGGCCAACGTCCTGACTTTC. Amino acids: CASSVRDWAGANVLTF.